A single sample gave rise to the 23 T cell receptor beta chains below, sequenced in a study of stem cell transplantation in POMP-related autoinflammatory disease. The data were produced by immunoSEQ multiplex PCR, yet TCRdb's version contains in-frame clones alone and is incomplete. The data contain approximately 30,000 clones, 70% to 90% of them singletons. The sample consisted of CD4+ T cells from PBMCs, taken before stem cell transplantation. The receptors here all came from a human donor with POMP-related autoinflammation and immune dysregulation (PRAID).

The chain uses TRBV6-5 and TRBJ1-3; 7 bases align to TRBD1. CDR1 and CDR2 (germline): MNHEY, SVGAGI. Losses at the gene ends were 0 bases for V and 3 bases for J; bases not matched to a gene: 2. The CDR3 covers 15 residues. The CDR3 here is CASSYSRQGGNTIYF. For the CDR3, the DNA is TGTGCCAGCAGTTACTCGAGACAGGGTGGAAACACCATATATTTT.

The rearrangement uses TRBV4-1 and TRBJ1-3; weak D call: TRBD1 (6 bases). CDR1 MGHRA and CDR2 YSYEKL come from the germline V gene. The CDR3 is 18 amino acids. V gave up 1 base and J gave up 1 base, with 17 bases separating them. In nucleotides, the CDR3 is TGCGCCAGCAGCCAAGGGCGTTACGGGGGGCTATCTGGAAACACCATATATTTT. Its protein product is CASSQGRYGGLSGNTIYF.

The rearrangement uses TRBV18 and TRBJ2-5; 8 bases match TRBD2. The CDR3 contains 17 residues. Germline V CDR1 and CDR2: KGHSH, LQKENI. V lost 5 bases to trimming and J lost 3 bases; unmatched junction nucleotides: 14. CDR3 loop: CASSRRLWRGAEETQYF. The CDR3, as DNA: TGTGCCAGCTCAAGGCGGCTATGGCGGGGGGCCGAAGAGACCCAGTACTTC.

The chain is built from TRBV27 and TRBJ2-5; 10 bases agree with TRBD2. The J call may be wrong; the DNA end is better matched by TRBJ2-7. Germline CDR1 and CDR2: MNHEY and SMNVEV (reference sequence). This CDR3 comprises 18 residues. The CDR3 DNA reads TGTGCCAGCAGTCTCTCCCCCCCGGGACTAGCGCTTACCTACGAGCAGTACTTC. This gives the protein CASSLSPPGLALTYEQYF.

CDR3 sequence reads: CASTRDRTYNEQFF. The CDR3 DNA follows: TGTGCCAGCACCAGGGACAGGACCTACAATGAGCAGTTCTTC. This sequence joins TRBV6-1 and TRBJ2-1, with 8 positions matching TRBD1. CDR1 is MNHNS, CDR2 SASEGT, per germline. The trim removed 7 bases at V and 2 bases at J, leaving 4 bases unmatched. CDR3 length: 14 residues.

The CDR3 nucleotides read TGTGCCATCAGTGAGTCAAGACAGGGGTATGGCTACACCTTC. Its protein is CAISESRQGYGYTF. V and J are TRBV10-3 and TRBJ1-2; 8 positions match TRBD1. The germline V gene encodes CDR1 ENHRY and CDR2 SYGVKD. The length of the CDR3 is 14 residues. V shed 0 bases, J shed 5 bases, and the junction held 2 bases outside the gene matches.

V usage is TRBV7-3 and J usage is TRBJ2-1, with 9 bases matching TRBD1. V trimming: 5 bases; J trimming: 5 bases; junction bases outside the gene matches: 7. The CDR3 length is 15 residues. Germline V CDR1 and CDR2: SGHTA, FQGTGA. In DNA, the CDR3 is TGTGCCAGCAGCCTGGACAGGGGATCCCACAATGAGCAGTTCTTC. Protein sequence: CASSLDRGSHNEQFF.

This chain connects TRBV11-3 to TRBJ2-7; TRBD2 agrees at 10 bases. V dropped 0 bases and J dropped 6; count of bases not matched to a gene: 17. This CDR3 is 19 amino acids long. Germline assignment: CDR1 SGHNT and CDR2 YENEEA. CDR3 coding DNA: TGTGCCAGCAGCTTAGAGCCCCCAGGGGGAGCGGGGGGGCGGCTCGAGCAGTACTTC. Translation gives CASSLEPPGGAGGRLEQYF.

This clone was recorded only once. The chain uses TRBV5-1 and TRBJ1-2; D gene unclear. Trimming removed 4 bases from V and 3 bases from J, with 13 bases in between. The CDR3 runs 14 residues. Germline loops: CDR1 SGHRS, CDR2 YFSETQ. The chain's CDR3 is CASSLPEGHYGYTF. The CDR3 DNA sequence: TGCGCCAGCAGCCTTCCGGAAGGCCACTATGGCTACACCTTC.

The chain has TRBV5-1 and TRBJ2-2; D uncertain. This CDR3 is built from 14 residues. Germline-derived CDR1 and CDR2 are SGHRS and YFSETQ. Trimming removed 5 bases from V and 4 bases from J, with 12 bases in between. The CDR3: CASSSGRPTGELFF. The CDR3 DNA is TGCGCCAGCAGTTCTGGACGGCCCACCGGGGAGCTGTTTTTT.

V and J are TRBV9 and TRBJ2-7; 8 nucleotides agree with TRBD2. The CDR3 is 16 amino acids. The V gene's germline CDR1 is SGDLS and CDR2 YYNGEE. Trimming at V came to 3 bases and at J to 6 bases, leaving 14 bases not matched to a gene. The CDR3 nucleotides read TGTGCCAGCAGCGCCCACATCAACCCGGGACTAGGCGAGCAGTACTTC. It yields the protein CASSAHINPGLGEQYF.

The chain links TRBV7-9 to TRBJ2-3; no firm D call. Germline V lookup: CDR1 SEHNR, CDR2 FQNEAQ (reference sequence). The CDR3 runs to 11 residues. With 8 bases removed from V and 1 base from J, the gap between germline ends came to 4 bases. CDR3 sequence reads: CASGRTDTQYF. The CDR3 DNA is TGTGCCAGCGGTCGCACAGATACGCAGTATTTT.

This chain links TRBV28 with TRBJ2-5, with 7 nucleotides matching TRBD2. Germline V gives CDR1 MDHEN, CDR2 SYDVKM. The CDR3 runs to 15 residues. Unmatched junction bases numbered 6, after V lost 4 bases and J lost 1 base. The CDR3 DNA reads as TGTGCCAGCAGTTCCCCGGGACTACTCCAAGAGACCCAGTACTTC. Amino acid sequence: CASSSPGLLQETQYF. Together with reference TRBV28 and TRBJ2-5, the CDR3 gives the full variable domain: DVKVTQSSRYLVKRTGEKVFLECVQDMDHENMFWYRQDPGLGLRLIYFSYDVKMKEKGDIPEGYSVSREKKERFSLILESASTNQTSMYLCASSSPGLLQETQYFGPGTRLLVL.

As regards this clone: Additional DNA sequences in this sample encode the identical CDR3. The chain recombines TRBV10-3 with TRBJ2-3; possible D gene TRBD2, 5 bases. V was clipped by 6 bases and J by 1 base, with 5 bases between them. The CDR3 runs 12 residues. The V gene's germline CDR1 is ENHRY and CDR2 SYGVKD. In DNA, the CDR3 is TGTGCCATCAGCGGGGGCACAGATACGCAGTATTTT. Translating it yields CAISGGTDTQYF.

This clone is a singleton in its sample. V usage is TRBV28 and J usage is TRBJ1-1, with D unclear. V lost 4 bases to trimming and J lost 2 bases, with 14 bases between them. The germline gives CDR1 MDHEN, CDR2 SYDVKM. CDR3 size: 15 residues. CDR3 protein: CASSYSIGINTEAFF. In DNA form, the CDR3 reads TGTGCCAGCAGTTATAGTATAGGGATCAACACTGAAGCTTTCTTT.

V and J are TRBV19 and TRBJ2-7; unclear D gene. In germline, CDR1 is LNHDA, CDR2 SQIVND (reference sequence). This CDR3 contains 13 residues. With 5 bases removed from V and 4 bases from J, the gap between germline ends came to 12 bases. The CDR3 protein is CASSSRIGYEQYF. Written as DNA, the CDR3 is TGTGCCAGTAGTTCTAGAATCGGGTACGAGCAGTACTTC.

V usage is TRBV7-9 and J usage is TRBJ1-3; 9 bases are a match to TRBD1. CDR1 and CDR2 (germline): SEHNR, FQNEAQ (reference sequence). CDR3 length: 16 residues. After removal of 3 bases from V and 3 bases from J, the junction contained 6 bases not matched to a gene. The CDR3 nucleotides are TGTGCCAGCAGCTTTATACAGGGGGCAGATGGAAACACCATATATTTT. It specifies CASSFIQGADGNTIYF.

The chain has TRBV2 and TRBJ1-1; no definite D call. The V end was cut by 7 bases, the J end by 1 base, with 13 bases between. This CDR3 region has 14 residues. The germline V gene has CDR1 SNHLY and CDR2 FYNNEI. CDR3 DNA sequence: TGTGCCAGCATATCACAGAAAAGGAACACTGAAGCTTTCTTT. As protein: CASISQKRNTEAFF.

The chain couples TRBV7-9 to TRBJ1-4; 7 bases are shared with TRBD1. V was clipped by 5 bases and J by 6 bases; unmatched bases: 6. Germline V gene data show CDR1 as SEHNR and CDR2 as FQNEAQ (reference sequence). The CDR3 is made up of 14 amino acids. CDR3 sequence: CASSLGQSHEKLFF. CDR3 nucleotides: TGTGCCAGCAGCCTGGGACAGTCTCATGAAAAACTGTTTTTT.

The rearrangement links TRBV19 to TRBJ2-7; the match to TRBD1 covers 10 bases. Trimming at V came to 6 bases and at J to 5 bases, leaving 10 bases not matched to a gene. The CDR3 totals 15 residues. Germline assignment: CDR1 LNHDA and CDR2 SQIVND (reference sequence). The CDR3 sequence is CASSTYRDRGHEQYF. The CDR3, as DNA: TGTGCCAGTAGCACGTACCGGGACAGGGGCCACGAGCAGTACTTC.

The V gene is TRBV30, the J gene TRBJ2-3; 8 nucleotides agree with TRBD2. CDR1 and CDR2 (germline): GTSNPN, SVGIG (reference sequence). This CDR3 has 15 amino acids. The CDR3 loop reads CACEKASGSTDTQYF. The CDR3 nucleotides read TGTGCGTGCGAAAAGGCTAGCGGGAGCACAGATACGCAGTATTTT.

The chain uses TRBV19 and TRBJ2-5; D unresolved. CDR1 LNHDA and CDR2 SQIVND come from the germline V gene (reference sequence). The CDR3 consists of 13 residues. Trimming removed 4 bases from V and 2 bases from J, with 8 bases in between. The CDR3 loop reads CASSNRKQETQYF. The CDR3 DNA reads TGTGCCAGTAGTAACAGAAAACAAGAGACCCAGTACTTC.

This clone has a single count. The V and J genes are TRBV10-3 and TRBJ1-2; TRBD1 is a possible D gene (5 bases). Deletions cut 0 bases from V and 0 bases from J, with 8 bases between. In germline, CDR1 is ENHRY, CDR2 SYGVKD. The CDR3 covers 15 residues. For the CDR3, the DNA is TGTGCCATCAGTGAGTCTACAGGAGCTAACTATGGCTACACCTTC. It specifies CAISESTGANYGYTF.